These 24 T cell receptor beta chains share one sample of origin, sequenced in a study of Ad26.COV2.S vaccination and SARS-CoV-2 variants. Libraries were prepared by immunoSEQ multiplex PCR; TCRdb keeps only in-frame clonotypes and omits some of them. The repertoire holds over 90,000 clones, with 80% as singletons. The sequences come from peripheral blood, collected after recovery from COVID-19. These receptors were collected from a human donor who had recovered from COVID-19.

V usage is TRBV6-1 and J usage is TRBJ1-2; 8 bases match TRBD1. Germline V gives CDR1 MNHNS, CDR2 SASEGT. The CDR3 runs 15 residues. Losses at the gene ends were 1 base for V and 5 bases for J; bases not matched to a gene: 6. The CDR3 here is CASSEVLTGDYGYTF. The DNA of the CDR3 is TGTGCCAGCAGTGAAGTCTTGACAGGGGATTATGGCTACACCTTC.

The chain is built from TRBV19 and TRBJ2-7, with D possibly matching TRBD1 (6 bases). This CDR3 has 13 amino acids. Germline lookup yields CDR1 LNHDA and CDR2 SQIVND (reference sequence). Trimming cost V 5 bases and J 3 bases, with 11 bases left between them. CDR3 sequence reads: CASSADSFYEQYF. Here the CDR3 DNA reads TGTGCCAGTAGTGCGGACAGTTTCTACGAGCAGTACTTC.

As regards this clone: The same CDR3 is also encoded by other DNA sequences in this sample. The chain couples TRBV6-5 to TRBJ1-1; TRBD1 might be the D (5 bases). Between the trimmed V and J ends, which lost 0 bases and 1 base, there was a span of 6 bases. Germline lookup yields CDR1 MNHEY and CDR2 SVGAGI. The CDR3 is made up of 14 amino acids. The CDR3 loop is CASSYSRGNTEAFF. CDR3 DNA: TGTGCCAGCAGTTACTCGAGGGGGAACACTGAAGCTTTCTTT.

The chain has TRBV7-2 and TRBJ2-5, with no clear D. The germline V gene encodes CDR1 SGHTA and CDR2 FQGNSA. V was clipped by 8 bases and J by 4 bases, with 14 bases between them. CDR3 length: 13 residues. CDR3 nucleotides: TGTGCCAGCCTCAGGATACTGGGAGAGACCCAGTACTTC. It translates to CASLRILGETQYF.

CDR3 DNA: TGTGCCAGCAGTTCTTGGAGGAGGTCCTACAATGAGCAGTTCTTC. It yields the protein CASSSWRRSYNEQFF. V usage is TRBV28 and J usage is TRBJ2-1, with D perhaps TRBD2 (5 bases). Germline V gives CDR1 MDHEN, CDR2 SYDVKM. This CDR3 spans 15 amino acids. V was trimmed by 4 bases and J by 1 base, leaving 11 bases between them.

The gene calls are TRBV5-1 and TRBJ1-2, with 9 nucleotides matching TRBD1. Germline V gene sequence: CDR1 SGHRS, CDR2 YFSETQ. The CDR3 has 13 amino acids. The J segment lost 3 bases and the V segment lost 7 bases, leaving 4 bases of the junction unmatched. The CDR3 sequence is CASATGGDYGYTF. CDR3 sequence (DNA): TGCGCCAGCGCTACAGGGGGCGACTATGGCTACACCTTC.

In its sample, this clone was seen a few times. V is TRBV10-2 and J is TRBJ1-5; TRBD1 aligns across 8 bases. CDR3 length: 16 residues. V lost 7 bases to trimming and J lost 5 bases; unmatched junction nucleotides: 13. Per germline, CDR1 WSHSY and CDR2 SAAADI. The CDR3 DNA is TGCGCCAGCAAGTCGGACAGGGCAACCTGGGATCAGCCCCAGCATTTT. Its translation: CASKSDRATWDQPQHF.

The DNA of the CDR3 is TGTGCCAGTAGCCCTACAGGGGGCGGTCAGCCCCAGCATTTT. As protein: CASSPTGGGQPQHF. The J gene is TRBJ1-5, the V gene TRBV19, with 9 bases lining up with TRBD1. The V and J ends lost 6 bases and 6 bases, in that order; junction bases with no gene match: 6. Germline V gene lookup returns CDR1 LNHDA and CDR2 SQIVND (reference sequence). This CDR3 has 14 amino acids.

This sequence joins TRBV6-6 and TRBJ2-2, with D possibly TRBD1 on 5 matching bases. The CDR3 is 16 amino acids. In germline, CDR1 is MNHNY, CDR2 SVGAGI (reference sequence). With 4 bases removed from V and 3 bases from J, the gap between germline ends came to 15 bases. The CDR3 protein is CASSFPQGQHTGELFF. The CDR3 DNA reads TGTGCCAGCAGTTTTCCCCAGGGCCAACACACCGGGGAGCTGTTTTTT.

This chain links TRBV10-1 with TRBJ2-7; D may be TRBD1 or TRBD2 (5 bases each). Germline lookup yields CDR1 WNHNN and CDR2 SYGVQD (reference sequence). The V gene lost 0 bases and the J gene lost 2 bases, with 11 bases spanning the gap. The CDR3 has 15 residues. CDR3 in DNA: TGCGCCAGCAGTGAGTCTGGGGACGGAGCCTACGAGCAGTACTTC. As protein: CASSESGDGAYEQYF.

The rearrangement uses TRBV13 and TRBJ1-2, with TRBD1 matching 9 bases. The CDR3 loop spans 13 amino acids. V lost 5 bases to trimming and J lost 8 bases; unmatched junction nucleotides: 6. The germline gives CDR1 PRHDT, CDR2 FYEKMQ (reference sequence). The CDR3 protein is CASSADRGRGYTF. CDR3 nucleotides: TGTGCCAGCAGCGCCGACAGGGGGAGAGGCTACACCTTC. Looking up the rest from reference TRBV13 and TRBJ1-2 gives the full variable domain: AAGVIQSPRHLIKEKRETATLKCYPIPRHDTVYWYQQGPGQDPQFLISFYEKMQSDKGSIPDRFSAQQFSDYHSELNMSSLELGDSALYFCASSADRGRGYTFGSGTRLTVV.

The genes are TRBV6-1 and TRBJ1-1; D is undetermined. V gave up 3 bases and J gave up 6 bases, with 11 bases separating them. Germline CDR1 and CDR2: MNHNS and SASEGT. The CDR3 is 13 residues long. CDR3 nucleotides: TGTGCCAGCAGTGACACCGAGCTTCCTGAAGCTTTCTTT. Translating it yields CASSDTELPEAFF.

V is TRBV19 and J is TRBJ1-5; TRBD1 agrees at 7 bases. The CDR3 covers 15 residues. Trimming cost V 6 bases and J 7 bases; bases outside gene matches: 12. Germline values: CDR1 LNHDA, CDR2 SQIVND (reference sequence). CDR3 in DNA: TGTGCCAGTAGCCTTGGGACAGAGCCCGGCCAGCCCCAGCATTTT. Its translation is CASSLGTEPGQPQHF.

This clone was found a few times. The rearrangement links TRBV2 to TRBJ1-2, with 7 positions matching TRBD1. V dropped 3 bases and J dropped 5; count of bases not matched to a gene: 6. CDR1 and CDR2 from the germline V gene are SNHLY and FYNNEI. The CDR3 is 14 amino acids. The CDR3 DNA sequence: TGTGCCAGCAGTGAGATCGGGACAGAGTATGGCTACACCTTC. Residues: CASSEIGTEYGYTF.

The CDR3: CASSEVSGFQETQYF. The CDR3 region has the DNA TGTGCCAGCAGTGAAGTATCAGGCTTCCAAGAGACCCAGTACTTC. The rearrangement uses TRBV6-1 and TRBJ2-5; D uncertain. Trimming shortened V by 1 base and J by 1 base, and 10 bases separated the two germline ends. This CDR3 has 15 residues. Germline V gene data show CDR1 as MNHNS and CDR2 as SASEGT.

The CDR3 DNA reads TGTGCCAGCAGCTTGGAGGGGGGCGAGTGGGGCACTGAAGCTTTCTTT. Protein product: CASSLEGGEWGTEAFF. The chain joins TRBV5-5 to TRBJ1-1; tentative D call: TRBD1 (6 bases). The germline gives CDR1 SGHKS, CDR2 YYEKEE (reference sequence). Between the trimmed V and J ends, which lost 0 bases and 4 bases, there was a span of 16 bases. The length of the CDR3 is 16 residues. The variable domain in full, with the rest retrieved from reference TRBV5-5 and TRBJ1-1, is DAGVTQSPTHLIKTRGQQVTLRCSPISGHKSVSWYQQVLGQGPQFIFQYYEKEERGRGNFPDRFSARQFPNYSSELNVNALLLGDSALYLCASSLEGGEWGTEAFFGQGTRLTVV.

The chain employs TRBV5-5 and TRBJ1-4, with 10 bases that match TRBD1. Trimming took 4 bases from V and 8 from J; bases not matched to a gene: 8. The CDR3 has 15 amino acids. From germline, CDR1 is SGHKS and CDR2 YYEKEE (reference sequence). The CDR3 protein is CASSPWDRGGEKLFF. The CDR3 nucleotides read TGTGCCAGCAGCCCGTGGGACAGGGGTGGCGAAAAACTGTTTTTT.

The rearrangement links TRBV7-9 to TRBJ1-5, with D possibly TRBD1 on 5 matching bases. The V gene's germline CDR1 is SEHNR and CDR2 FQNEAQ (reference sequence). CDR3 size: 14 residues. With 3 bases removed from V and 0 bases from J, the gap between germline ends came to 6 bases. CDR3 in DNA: TGTGCCAGCAGCTTTGGGACTAGCAATCAGCCCCAGCATTTT. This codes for CASSFGTSNQPQHF.

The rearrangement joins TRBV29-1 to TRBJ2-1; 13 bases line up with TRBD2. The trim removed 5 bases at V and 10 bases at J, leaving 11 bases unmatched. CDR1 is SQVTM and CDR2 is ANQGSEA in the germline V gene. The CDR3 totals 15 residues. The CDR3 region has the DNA TGCAGCGTTCCGCCGACTAGCGGGGGGTTCGGGGAGCAGTTCTTC. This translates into CSVPPTSGGFGEQFF.

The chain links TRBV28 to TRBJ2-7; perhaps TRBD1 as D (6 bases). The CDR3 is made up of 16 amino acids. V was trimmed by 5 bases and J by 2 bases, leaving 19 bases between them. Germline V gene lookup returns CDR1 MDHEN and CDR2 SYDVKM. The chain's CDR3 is CASSNPGGGQAYEQYF. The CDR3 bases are TGTGCCAGCAGTAACCCCGGTGGGGGCCAGGCCTACGAGCAGTACTTC.

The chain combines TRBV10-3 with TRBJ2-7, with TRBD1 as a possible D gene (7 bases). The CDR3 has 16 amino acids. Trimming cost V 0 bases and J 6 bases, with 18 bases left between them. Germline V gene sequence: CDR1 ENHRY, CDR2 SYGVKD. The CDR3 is CAISESFQGEASEQYF. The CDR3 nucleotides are TGTGCCATCAGTGAGTCGTTCCAGGGGGAGGCGAGCGAGCAGTACTTC.

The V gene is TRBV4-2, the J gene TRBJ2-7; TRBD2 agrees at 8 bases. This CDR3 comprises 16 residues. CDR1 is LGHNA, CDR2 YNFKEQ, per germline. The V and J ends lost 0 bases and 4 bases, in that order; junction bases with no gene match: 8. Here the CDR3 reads CASSQDGSGTRYEQYF. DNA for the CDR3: TGTGCCAGCAGCCAAGATGGTAGCGGGACACGGTACGAGCAGTACTTC.

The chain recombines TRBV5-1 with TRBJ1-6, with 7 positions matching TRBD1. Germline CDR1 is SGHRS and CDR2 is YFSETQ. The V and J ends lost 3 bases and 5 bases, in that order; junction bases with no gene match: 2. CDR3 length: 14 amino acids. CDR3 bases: TGCGCCAGCAGCTCCGGGACAGATAATTCACCCCTCCACTTT. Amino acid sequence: CASSSGTDNSPLHF.

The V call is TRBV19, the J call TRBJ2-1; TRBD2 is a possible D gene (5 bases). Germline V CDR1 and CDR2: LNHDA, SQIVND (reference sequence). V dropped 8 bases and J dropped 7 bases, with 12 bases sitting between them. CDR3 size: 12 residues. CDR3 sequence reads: CASGGLGNEQFF. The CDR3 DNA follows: TGTGCCAGTGGAGGACTGGGAAATGAGCAGTTCTTC.